One T cell receptor (beta chain) is described in this entry. Its antigen is not identified. CDR1 and CDR2 (germline): SGDLS, YYNGEE. Trimming took 4 bases from V and 4 from J; bases not matched to a gene: 8. The CDR3 is made up of 16 amino acids. Autoimmune disease history or systemic immunosuppression excluded patients. The data belong to a study of OX40 agonist ivuxolimab in advanced cancers. Study context: Patients' therapy was ivuxolimab, an antibody that acts as an agonist of OX40 (CD134). General observations from the study: There were, on average, more expanded clones in CD8+ T cells than in CD4+. Expansion of clones was among the lowest in partial responders at 0.1-3.0 mg/kg.

Sequencing used immunoSEQ multiplex PCR; TCRdb keeps in-frame clones, though not all of them. The repertoire holds 35,000 to 50,000 clones, with 85% to 90% as singletons. Sequenced material: CD4+ or CD8+ T cells sorted from blood, taken in a trial of the OX40 agonist ivuxolimab. The chain recombines TRBV9 with TRBJ1-2, with 12 bases fitting TRBD1. The receptor comes from an adult with an advanced solid tumor such as melanoma, head and neck, liver or kidney cancer. As DNA, the CDR3 is TGTGCCAGCAGCCTGCAGGGACAGGGGGCCAGCTATGGCTACACCTTC. It codes for CASSLQGQGASYGYTF. Full variable domain (rest looked up from reference TRBV9 and TRBJ1-2): DSGVTQTPKHLITATGQRVTLRCSPRSGDLSVYWYQQSLDQGLQFLIQYYNGEERAKGNILERFSAQQFPDLHSELNLSSLELGDSALYFCASSLQGQGASYGYTFGSGTRLTVV.